This is a list of T cell receptor beta chains from one sample in a study of T cells after yellow fever vaccination. TCRdb fed the 5' RACE reads into MiXCR, producing one record per CDR3 protein. The top ten hold 2.5% of the sample, which has 150,000 to 200,000 distinct CDR3 sequences, more than 5.5% seen once. This sample comprised CD4+ T cells sorted from PBMCs, obtained 5 days after the first yellow fever vaccination. The source is a man younger than 35 who received the YFV17D yellow fever vaccine. The CDR3 runs from the conserved cysteine through the conserved F or W. Each record gives: J gene, D gene, clone size, V gene, CDR3 protein, CDR3 DNA. D genes are given only for firm matches. Clone size, where shown, is once, few, many, or a class for clones that have expanded.

>TRBJ1-3|-|many|TRBV16
CASSQSRPSGNTIYF
TGTGCCAGCAGCCAATCCAGGCCCTCTGGAAACACCATATATTTT
>TRBJ1-5|-|many|TRBV7-2
CASSLGGGGNQPQHF
TGTGCCAGCAGCTTAGGAGGAGGGGGCAATCAGCCCCAGCATTTT
>TRBJ2-5|-|many|TRBV30
CAWSVYSRETQYF
TGTGCCTGGAGTGTGTATAGCAGAGAGACCCAGTACTTC
>TRBJ1-5|TRBD1|many|TRBV5-6
CASSLRPGQTTGNQPQHF
TGTGCCAGCAGCTTGCGGCCGGGACAGACAACAGGTAATCAGCCCCAGCATTTT
>TRBJ2-2|-|many|TRBV4-1
CASSLRSTGGGGTGELFF
TGCGCCAGCAGCCTAAGGTCGACGGGAGGGGGCGGCACCGGGGAGCTGTTTTTT
>TRBJ1-2|-|many|TRBV4-1
CASSQDSLPRGYTF
TGCGCCAGCAGCCAGGACAGCCTGCCGAGGGGCTACACCTTC
>TRBJ1-2|-|many|TRBV5-1
CASASGDAANYGYTF
TGCGCCAGCGCCTCGGGCGACGCGGCTAACTATGGCTACACCTTC
>TRBJ2-2|-|many|TRBV2
CASSQGTTGELFF
TGTGCCAGCAGTCAAGGAACTACCGGGGAGCTGTTTTTT
>TRBJ2-1|-|many|TRBV18
CASSRSDSYNEQFF
TGTGCCAGCTCACGCTCAGATTCCTACAATGAGCAGTTCTTC
>TRBJ1-4|TRBD1|many|TRBV7-2
CASSLTGAMDEKLFF
TGTGCCAGCAGCTTAACAGGGGCAATGGATGAAAAACTGTTTTTT
>TRBJ1-1|-|-|TRBV5-1
CASSSLANTEAFF
TGCGCCAGCAGCTCGCTGGCGAACACTGAAGCTTTCTTT
>TRBJ1-1|-|few|TRBV29-1
CSVGGGAITEAFF
TGCAGCGTTGGGGGGGGGGCAATAACTGAAGCTTTCTTT
>TRBJ1-1|TRBD1|many|TRBV20-1
CSARTGSGNTEAFF
TGCAGTGCGAGGACAGGGAGTGGGAACACTGAAGCTTTCTTT
>TRBJ2-3|-|few|TRBV7-2
CASSPDRPGSQYF
TGTGCCAGCAGTCCAGACCGCCCCGGGTCGCAGTATTTT
>TRBJ2-2|-|many|TRBV5-1
CASSLAPYRTAGTGELFF
TGCGCCAGCAGCTTGGCACCTTATCGGACAGCGGGAACCGGGGAGCTGTTTTTT
>TRBJ1-6|TRBD1|-|TRBV7-2
CASSLAGTATNSPLHF
TGTGCCAGCAGCTTAGCTGGGACAGCAACTAATTCACCCCTCCACTTT
>TRBJ2-2|TRBD1|many|TRBV4-1
CASSQPPGQGFPGTNTGELFF
TGCGCCAGCAGCCAACCTCCGGGACAGGGCTTCCCGGGTACGAACACCGGGGAGCTGTTTTTT
>TRBJ2-1|-|-|TRBV12-3/TRBV12-4
CASLAGSAEQFF
TGTGCCAGTCTCGCGGGGTCCGCTGAGCAGTTCTTC
>TRBJ2-3|-|few|TRBV5-8
CASRRGLATDTQYF
TGTGCCAGCAGGAGGGGTCTGGCCACAGATACGCAGTATTTT
>TRBJ2-7|-|-|TRBV6-2/TRBV6-3
CASSPLTNTYEQYF
TGTGCCAGCAGTCCCCTGACAAACACCTACGAGCAGTACTTC
>TRBJ1-2|-|few|TRBV7-8
CASSLRGVRAQLSYTF
TGTGCCAGCAGCCTACGCGGGGTGCGTGCCCAGTTGAGCTACACCTTC
>TRBJ2-3|-|many|TRBV5-1
CASSLFGERGDTQYF
TGCGCCAGCAGCTTGTTCGGGGAAAGAGGGGATACGCAGTATTTT
>TRBJ2-5|-|many|TRBV11-2
CASSLGSGTLRETQYF
TGTGCCAGCAGCTTGGGCTCCGGGACCCTGCGGGAGACCCAGTACTTC
>TRBJ2-3|-|many|TRBV9
CASSVVVAEGTDTQYF
TGTGCCAGCAGCGTAGTGGTCGCAGAGGGGACAGATACGCAGTATTTT
>TRBJ2-2|-|few|TRBV5-1
CASSLVVATGELFF
TGCGCCAGCAGCTTGGTCGTGGCTACCGGGGAGCTGTTTTTT
>TRBJ1-2|-|many|TRBV6-5
CASSYSRATVGYTF
TGTGCCAGCAGTTACTCACGGGCAACTGTCGGCTACACCTTC
>TRBJ2-3|TRBD2|many|TRBV11-2
CASSLFAGGSTDTQYF
TGTGCCAGCAGCTTATTCGCGGGGGGGAGCACAGATACGCAGTATTTT
>TRBJ2-6|-|many|TRBV11-2
CASRFSGANVLTF
TGTGCCAGCCGCTTCTCTGGGGCCAACGTCCTGACTTTC
>TRBJ2-5|TRBD1|many|TRBV24-1
CATSASDRGTQYF
TGTGCCACCAGTGCCTCTGACAGGGGGACCCAGTACTTC
>TRBJ2-3|TRBD2|-|TRBV7-2
CASSLYRGGSTDTQYF
TGTGCCAGCAGCTTATATCGGGGGGGTAGCACAGATACGCAGTATTTT
>TRBJ2-1|-|many|TRBV20-1
CSAPQDSRHEQFF
TGCAGTGCACCTCAGGACAGTCGGCATGAGCAGTTCTTC
>TRBJ2-1|TRBD2|-|TRBV4-1
CASSQDPAGGAYNEQFF
TGCGCCAGCAGCCAAGATCCGGCGGGGGGCGCTTACAATGAGCAGTTCTTC
>TRBJ2-2|-|-|TRBV7-3
CASAPSPAGSTGELFF
TGTGCCAGCGCCCCATCCCCCGCAGGGTCCACCGGGGAGCTGTTTTTT
>TRBJ1-1|-|-|TRBV6-5
CASSYDRQGDTEAFF
TGTGCCAGCAGTTACGACCGGCAGGGAGACACTGAAGCTTTCTTT
>TRBJ2-5|TRBD1|few|TRBV5-1
CASSSITGVQETQYF
TGCGCCAGCAGCTCAATCACAGGGGTTCAAGAGACCCAGTACTTC
>TRBJ1-6|-|many|TRBV4-3
CASSQEIGSPLHF
TGCGCCAGCAGCCAAGAAATCGGTTCACCCCTCCACTTT
>TRBJ1-4|TRBD1|once|TRBV4-3
CASSQRRDSAEKLFF
TGCGCCAGCAGCCAACGCAGGGACAGTGCTGAAAAACTGTTTTTT
>TRBJ2-1|-|many|TRBV4-3
CASRGTAYNEQFF
TGCGCCAGCCGCGGGACCGCCTACAATGAGCAGTTCTTC
>TRBJ1-2|TRBD1|many|TRBV18
CASSPEGATRGYTF
TGTGCCAGCTCACCCGAGGGGGCGACGCGAGGCTACACCTTC
>TRBJ2-1|TRBD2|many|TRBV4-2
CASSPRLAGFGEQFF
TGTGCCAGCAGCCCGCGACTAGCGGGGTTCGGTGAGCAGTTCTTC
>TRBJ1-5|-|-|TRBV7-9
CASSSDWNQPQHF
TGTGCCAGCAGCAGCGACTGGAATCAGCCCCAGCATTTT
>TRBJ2-5|-|many|TRBV12-3/TRBV12-4
CASSPARPGQETQYF
TGTGCCAGCAGTCCAGCACGGCCAGGCCAAGAGACCCAGTACTTC
>TRBJ2-1|-|many|TRBV7-8
CASSLGVSYNEQFF
TGTGCCAGCAGCTTGGGGGTCTCCTACAATGAGCAGTTCTTC
>TRBJ2-2|TRBD1|-|TRBV14
CASRGQGASGELFF
TGTGCCAGCAGGGGACAGGGGGCCTCTGGGGAGCTGTTTTTT
>TRBJ1-1|-|many|TRBV20-1
CSARTVTMNTEAFF
TGCAGTGCAAGGACAGTCACTATGAACACTGAAGCTTTCTTT
>TRBJ2-3|-|-|TRBV7-2
CASLMAGGATDTQYF
TGTGCCAGCCTAATGGCGGGCGGGGCAACAGATACGCAGTATTTT
>TRBJ2-7|TRBD1|-|TRBV3-1
CASSPSGTGAYEQYF
TGTGCCAGCAGCCCCAGCGGGACAGGGGCCTACGAGCAGTACTTC